This T cell receptor beta chain was found in a study of monozygotic twins with inflammatory bowel disease. General study results and limits: IBD patients had lower TCRbeta diversity (inverse Simpson) than healthy co-twins.

Every sample had its cDNA made across eight separate reactions. One entry per CDR3 protein, without DNA, is what TCRdb gives after re-calling the 5' RACE reads. The table counts 300,000 to 400,000 distinct CDR3 sequences; approximately 2.8% lies in the top ten. For every donor, one blood sample of roughly 2.6 ml was drawn. Investigators extracted total RNA from whole blood and did not sort T cells. A word on this clonotype: Its target is unknown.

In germline, CDR1 is KGHSH, CDR2 LQKENI. The CDR3 is made up of 14 amino acids. Sequenced input: blood. The V call is TRBV18, the J call TRBJ2-3. This receptor was obtained from a human donor with ulcerative colitis or Crohn's disease, or a healthy co-twin of an affected twin (not recorded which). CDR3 sequence: CASSPPEGTDTQYF.